The rows below give T cell receptor beta chains drawn from one sample of a study of T cell responses to AZD1222 COVID-19 vaccine. Sequencing was performed with immunoSEQ multiplex PCR; in TCRdb, only in-frame clones are kept and a portion is missing. The sample yields about 170,000 clones, approximately 92% seen once. The sample here was peripheral blood, taken on day 0 of AZD1222 vaccination. These receptor sequences come from an adult in good health. CDR3s include the opening cysteine and the closing phenylalanine or tryptophan. Each record gives: V gene, D gene, J gene, clone size, CDR3 DNA, CDR3 protein. D genes are given only for firm matches. Part of the rows lack a size; the others show once, few, many or a class for expanded clones.

V: TRBV12-3/TRBV12-4
D: -
J: TRBJ2-7
size: once
DNA: TGTGCCAGCAGTTTAAGGGGCGAGCAGTACTTC
CDR3: CASSLRGEQYF

V: TRBV7-9
D: -
J: TRBJ1-2
size: -
DNA: TGTGCCAGCAGCTTAAGGGCGGATACTGGCTACACCTTC
CDR3: CASSLRADTGYTF

V: TRBV30
D: -
J: TRBJ1-4
size: -
DNA: TGTGCCTGGAGTGTGGTCGGAGGGGAAAAACTGTTTTTT
CDR3: CAWSVVGGEKLFF

V: TRBV30
D: -
J: TRBJ1-6
size: -
DNA: TGTGCCTGGAGTCAAACGGGACATGGTAATTCACCCCTCCACTTT
CDR3: CAWSQTGHGNSPLHF

V: TRBV5-1
D: -
J: TRBJ2-7
size: -
DNA: TGCGCCAGCAGCTACCGAACCGGGGCTCCCTACGAGCAGTACTTC
CDR3: CASSYRTGAPYEQYF

V: TRBV5-1
D: TRBD1
J: TRBJ2-1
size: -
DNA: TGCGCCAGCAGCTTCGCAGGGGGCATGAACGGTGAGCAGTTCTTC
CDR3: CASSFAGGMNGEQFF

V: TRBV19
D: -
J: TRBJ2-2
size: -
DNA: TGTGCCAGTAGTATCGGTGAGGGCCCGAACACCGGGGAGCTGTTTTTT
CDR3: CASSIGEGPNTGELFF

V: TRBV27
D: -
J: TRBJ1-5
size: -
DNA: TGTGCCAGCAGCTACCCCGGGGGGCCCCAGCATTTT
CDR3: CASSYPGGPQHF

V: TRBV19
D: TRBD1
J: TRBJ1-1
size: -
DNA: TGTGCCAGTAGTATCGACAGGGGCCTGGACACTGAAGCTTTCTTT
CDR3: CASSIDRGLDTEAFF

V: TRBV24-1
D: -
J: TRBJ1-3
size: -
DNA: TGTGCCACCAGTGATTTGAGGGGGAGCTCTGGAAACACCATATATTTT
CDR3: CATSDLRGSSGNTIYF

V: TRBV11-3
D: TRBD1
J: TRBJ2-7
size: -
DNA: TGTGCCAGCAGCTTACAGGGGGCTGGTTCCCCCGAGCAGTACTTC
CDR3: CASSLQGAGSPEQYF

V: TRBV5-1
D: TRBD2
J: TRBJ2-3
size: -
DNA: TGCGCCAGCAGCTCTCAAGGGACTAGCGGGAGATCAGATACGCAGTATTTT
CDR3: CASSSQGTSGRSDTQYF

V: TRBV12-3/TRBV12-4
D: -
J: TRBJ2-7
size: once
DNA: TGTGCCAGCAGTTTACAGGGGTGGTACGAGCAGTACTTC
CDR3: CASSLQGWYEQYF

V: TRBV29-1
D: -
J: TRBJ1-2
size: -
DNA: TGCAGCGTTGTGTCGGGGAACTATGGCTACACCTTC
CDR3: CSVVSGNYGYTF